This T cell receptor (beta chain) was obtained from a study of Ad26.COV2.S vaccination and SARS-CoV-2 variants. Study outcomes and limitations: The study found higher spike-specific TCR breadth in vaccine than placebo recipients. Vaccinees and placebo recipients showed similar non-spike TCR breadth.

Treatment: around 19 received Ad26.COV2.S at low or high dose, single or two shots; several received placebo; per-sample allocation not given. Sampling happened 63 days after the first vaccine or placebo injection. This clone was seen once. Its antigen is still unknown. The CDR3 totals 14 residues. V was pared by 3 bases and J by 2 bases, with 9 bases between. Germline CDR1 and CDR2: MNHNS and SASEGT. Only in-frame clones appear in the TCRdb table, and some are missing; sequencing was by immunoSEQ multiplex PCR. The profile shows about 470,000 clones, less than 95% of them singletons. The sequences come from peripheral blood, collected in a trial of Ad26.COV2.S vaccine versus placebo. V and J are TRBV6-1 and TRBJ2-3; tentatively, D is TRBD1 (5 bases). The TCR was taken from a person between 18 and 65 years old who received the Ad26.COV2.S COVID-19 vaccine or a placebo. CDR3 nucleotide sequence: TGTGCCAGCAGTGAGCGACAGAACACAGATACGCAGTATTTT. Protein sequence: CASSERQNTDTQYF.